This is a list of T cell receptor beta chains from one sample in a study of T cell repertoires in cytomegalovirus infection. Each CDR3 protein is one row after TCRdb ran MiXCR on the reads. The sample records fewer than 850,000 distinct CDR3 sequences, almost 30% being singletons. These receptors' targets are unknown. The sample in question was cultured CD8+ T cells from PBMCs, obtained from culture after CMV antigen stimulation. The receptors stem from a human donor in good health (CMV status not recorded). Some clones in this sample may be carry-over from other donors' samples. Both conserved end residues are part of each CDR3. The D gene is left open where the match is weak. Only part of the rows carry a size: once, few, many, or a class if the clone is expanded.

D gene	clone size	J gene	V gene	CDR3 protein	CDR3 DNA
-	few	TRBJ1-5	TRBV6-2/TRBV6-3	CASSTSDLNQPQHF	-
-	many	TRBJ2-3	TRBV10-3	CAISDLDTDTQYF	TGTGCCATCAGTGACCTCGACACAGATACGCAGTATTTT
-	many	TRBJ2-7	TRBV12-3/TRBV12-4	CASSPWGDRSYEQYF	TGTGCCAGCAGCCCCTGGGGGGACCGGAGCTACGAGCAGTACTTC
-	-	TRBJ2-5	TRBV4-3	CASSQGVWETQYF	TGCGCCAGCAGCCAAGGGGTATGGGAGACCCAGTACTTC
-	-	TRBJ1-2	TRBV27	CASSLSQRYGYTF	TGTGCCAGCAGTTTATCACAGCGCTATGGCTACACCTTC
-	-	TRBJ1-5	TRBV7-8	CASSLSLGDTQHF	TGTGCCAGCAGCCTATCGCTGGGAGATACGCAGCATTTT
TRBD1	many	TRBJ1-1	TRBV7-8	CASSTGQGLNTEAFF	TGTGCCAGCTCCACGGGACAGGGGCTGAACACTGAAGCTTTCTTT
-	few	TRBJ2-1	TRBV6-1	CASIEFRANNEQFF	TGTGCCAGCATAGAGTTTAGGGCCAACAATGAGCAGTTCTTC
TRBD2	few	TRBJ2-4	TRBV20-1	CSARSRTSGGAGKNIQYF	TGCAGTGCTAGGTCTAGGACTAGCGGGGGGGCTGGCAAAAACATTCAGTACTTC
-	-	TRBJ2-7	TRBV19	CASSAGTEYYEQYF	TGTGCCAGTAGTGCCGGGACTGAATACTACGAGCAGTACTTC